This is a list of T cell receptor beta chains from one sample in a study of blood T cell repertoires in COVID-19. Produced via immunoSEQ multiplex PCR; TCRdb's table is partial and in-frame only. Of roughly 180,000 clones in the sample, about 85% are singletons; the top ten hold approximately 8.9%. Sequencing input: peripheral blood. These receptor sequences come from a woman aged 55-70 years with acute or convalescent COVID-19. Both conserved end residues are part of each CDR3. A D gene is named only where the DNA matches it firmly. For some rows the clone size is stated as once, few or many, or as a class when expanded; others skip it.

J: TRBJ1-1
D: .
length: 11
V: TRBV21-1
size: .
DNA: TGTGCCAGCAGCAAAACAGGGCTGGCTTTCTTT
CDR3: CASSKTGLAFF

J: TRBJ1-1
D: .
length: 11
V: TRBV2
size: .
DNA: TGTGCCAGCAGTCTAGACAGAGGAGCTTTCTTT
CDR3: CASSLDRGAFF

J: TRBJ1-5
D: .
length: 13
V: TRBV19
size: once
DNA: TGTGCCAGTCGTACAGGGAGCAATCAGCCCCAGCATTTT
CDR3: CASRTGSNQPQHF

J: TRBJ2-7
D: TRBD2
length: 14
V: TRBV28
size: once
DNA: TGTGCCAGTCTTGGACTAGCGGGAGTCTACGAGCAGTACTTC
CDR3: CASLGLAGVYEQYF

J: TRBJ2-1
D: TRBD2
length: 16
V: TRBV18
size: .
DNA: TGTGCCAGCTCACCACCGATAGCGGGAGCCTACAATGAGCAGTTCTTC
CDR3: CASSPPIAGAYNEQFF

J: TRBJ2-1
D: TRBD2
length: 15
V: TRBV27
size: .
DNA: TGTGCCAGCAGGGGCAGCGGGGGGGGCCCAGGCGAGCAGTTCTTC
CDR3: CASRGSGGGPGEQFF

J: TRBJ1-5
D: TRBD1
length: 14
V: TRBV4-1
size: .
DNA: TGCGCCAGCAGCCAAGTAGGGGGCAGTGAGCCCCAGCATTTT
CDR3: CASSQVGGSEPQHF

J: TRBJ1-1
D: TRBD1
length: 13
V: TRBV5-1
size: .
DNA: TGCGCCAGCAGCTCGGGACAGTACACTGAAGCTTTCTTT
CDR3: CASSSGQYTEAFF

J: TRBJ1-2
D: TRBD1
length: 15
V: TRBV4-1
size: .
DNA: TGCGCCAGCAGCCCCCGAGACAGGGGATCCTATGGCTACACCTTC
CDR3: CASSPRDRGSYGYTF

J: TRBJ2-3
D: TRBD2
length: 15
V: TRBV11-2
size: .
DNA: TGTGCCAGCAGCTTATTTAGCGGGGTATCAGATACGCAGTATTTT
CDR3: CASSLFSGVSDTQYF

J: TRBJ1-1
D: .
length: 12
V: TRBV2
size: .
DNA: TGTGCCAGCAGCGATATATATCAGGGAGCTTTCTTT
CDR3: CASSDIYQGAFF

J: TRBJ1-5
D: TRBD1
length: 15
V: TRBV5-6
size: .
DNA: TGTGCCAGCAGCACCCGGGACAGGGTTTACCAGCCCCAGCATTTT
CDR3: CASSTRDRVYQPQHF

J: TRBJ1-5
D: TRBD1
length: 14
V: TRBV5-1
size: once
DNA: TGCGCCAGCAGCGACGGGACAGCCAATCAGCCCCAGCATTTT
CDR3: CASSDGTANQPQHF

J: TRBJ2-2
D: .
length: 17
V: TRBV5-1
size: .
DNA: TGCGCCAGCAGCTTGGCCGGGGCAGGGGATATCACCGGGGAGCTGTTTTTT
CDR3: CASSLAGAGDITGELFF

J: TRBJ1-1
D: .
length: 15
V: TRBV5-1
size: .
DNA: TGCGCCAGCAACGAGCGGGGACATCTGAACACTGAAGCTTTCTTT
CDR3: CASNERGHLNTEAFF

J: TRBJ2-6
D: .
length: 14
V: TRBV7-3
size: .
DNA: TGTGCCAGCAGCTTCCACTCTGGGGCCAACGTCCTGACTTTC
CDR3: CASSFHSGANVLTF

J: TRBJ2-1
D: TRBD2
length: 14
V: TRBV27
size: .
DNA: TGTGCCAGCAGTCCGACTAGCGGGACAGATGAGCAGTTCTTC
CDR3: CASSPTSGTDEQFF

J: TRBJ1-5
D: TRBD1
length: 15
V: TRBV24-1
size: .
DNA: TGTGCCACCAGTGAGGGGACAGGGGGCAATCAGCCCCAGCATTTT
CDR3: CATSEGTGGNQPQHF

J: TRBJ1-4
D: .
length: 13
V: TRBV19
size: .
DNA: TGTGCCAGTAGTATGGTCAGGGGTGAAAAACTGTTTTTT
CDR3: CASSMVRGEKLFF

J: TRBJ2-1
D: .
length: 14
V: TRBV7-9
size: .
DNA: TGTGCCAGCAGCTTGGTGGGCCCCTACAATGAGCAGTTCTTC
CDR3: CASSLVGPYNEQFF

J: TRBJ2-4
D: .
length: 15
V: TRBV29-1
size: .
DNA: TGCAGCGTTGAAGCTAGGGGTTGGGCCAAAAACATTCAGTACTTC
CDR3: CSVEARGWAKNIQYF

J: TRBJ2-7
D: .
length: 14
V: TRBV7-3
size: .
DNA: TGTGCCAGCAGCTCTTCCGGGAGTCGCGACGAGCAGTACTTC
CDR3: CASSSSGSRDEQYF

J: TRBJ1-2
D: TRBD1
length: 16
V: TRBV5-4
size: .
DNA: TGTGCCAGCAGCTTGGCCCGACAGGGGGCTAACTATGGCTACACCTTC
CDR3: CASSLARQGANYGYTF

J: TRBJ2-5
D: TRBD2
length: 14
V: TRBV11-1
size: .
DNA: TGTGCCAGCAGCCGGGGACTATCCAAAGAGACCCAGTACTTC
CDR3: CASSRGLSKETQYF

J: TRBJ1-2
D: TRBD1
length: 14
V: TRBV24-1
size: .
DNA: TGTGCCACCAGTGACCCCGGACAGGCGAACGGCTACACCTTC
CDR3: CATSDPGQANGYTF

J: TRBJ1-1
D: .
length: 13
V: TRBV12-3/TRBV12-4
size: .
DNA: TGTGCCAGCAGTTTCAGGGCCATCAGAGGAGCTTTCTTT
CDR3: CASSFRAIRGAFF

J: TRBJ1-1
D: .
length: 13
V: TRBV29-1
size: .
DNA: TGCAGCGTTGACCGTGTCGGGGGCACTGAAGCTTTCTTT
CDR3: CSVDRVGGTEAFF

J: TRBJ2-7
D: .
length: 16
V: TRBV27
size: .
DNA: TGTGCCAGTGGGGCTTGGCGGGGAGGAGCCATGGGCGAGCAGTACTTC
CDR3: CASGAWRGGAMGEQYF

J: TRBJ1-1
D: .
length: 17
V: TRBV24-1
size: .
DNA: TGTGCCACCAGTGATTCACGCCGGGGGAGGGAGAACACTGAAGCTTTCTTT
CDR3: CATSDSRRGRENTEAFF

J: TRBJ2-3
D: .
length: 14
V: TRBV4-1
size: .
DNA: TGCGCCAGCAGCCAAGGGACTGCCCTGGAGACGCAGTATTTT
CDR3: CASSQGTALETQYF

J: TRBJ2-1
D: .
length: 16
V: TRBV2
size: .
DNA: TGTGCCAGCAGCTCAAAAATGAGCGGATCCTACAATGAGCAGTTCTTC
CDR3: CASSSKMSGSYNEQFF

J: TRBJ1-2
D: TRBD1
length: 14
V: TRBV7-3
size: .
DNA: TGTGCCAGCAGCGCCGGACAGGGAGTCGGTGGCTACACCTTC
CDR3: CASSAGQGVGGYTF

J: TRBJ1-1
D: .
length: 12
V: TRBV28
size: once
DNA: TGTGCCAGCATTTCAGTAAACACTGAAGCTTTCTTT
CDR3: CASISVNTEAFF

J: TRBJ2-4
D: TRBD2
length: 18
V: TRBV4-2
size: .
DNA: TGTGCCAGCAGCCAAGATGGGGCAAGTGCGGGAGGAGGGGGCATTCAGTACTTC
CDR3: CASSQDGASAGGGGIQYF

J: TRBJ1-1
D: .
length: 15
V: TRBV11-1
size: few
DNA: TGTGCCAGCAGCTTAGATGGGCTGCGAGGGACTGAAGCTTTCTTT
CDR3: CASSLDGLRGTEAFF

J: TRBJ1-5
D: TRBD1
length: 14
V: TRBV29-1
size: .
DNA: TGCAGCGTTGGGGGGACAGGGGTTAATCAGCCCCAGCATTTT
CDR3: CSVGGTGVNQPQHF

J: TRBJ2-1
D: TRBD2
length: 17
V: TRBV4-1
size: .
DNA: TGCGCCAGCAGCCAAGACCCCCTAGCGGGAGTTTACAATGAGCAGTTCTTC
CDR3: CASSQDPLAGVYNEQFF

J: TRBJ2-5
D: .
length: 14
V: TRBV28
size: .
DNA: TGTGCCAGCAGTATAAGTCAGGGTCTGAAGACCCAGTACTTC
CDR3: CASSISQGLKTQYF

J: TRBJ2-1
D: .
length: 15
V: TRBV20-1
size: .
DNA: TGCAGTGCTAGTTCAGGTGGGAGTGGGTACAATGAGCAGTTCTTC
CDR3: CSASSGGSGYNEQFF

J: TRBJ1-4
D: .
length: 15
V: TRBV5-5
size: .
DNA: TGTGCCAGCAGCTTGGCAGGCAGGGTAGGCGAAAAACTGTTTTTT
CDR3: CASSLAGRVGEKLFF

J: TRBJ1-4
D: .
length: 14
V: TRBV2
size: .
DNA: TGTGCCAGCAGTGTACCCGGAGTTAATGAAAAACTGTTTTTT
CDR3: CASSVPGVNEKLFF

J: TRBJ1-2
D: TRBD1
length: 14
V: TRBV30
size: .
DNA: TGTGCCTGGAGGGGGGACAGGACTCTCTATGGCTACACCTTC
CDR3: CAWRGDRTLYGYTF

J: TRBJ1-2
D: .
length: 14
V: TRBV3-1/TRBV3-2
size: .
DNA: TGTGCCAGCCGCCCGGATGGCAGGGCTAATGGCTACACCTTC
CDR3: CASRPDGRANGYTF

J: TRBJ1-6
D: TRBD1
length: 18
V: TRBV30
size: .
DNA: TGTGCCTGGAGTCGTAGCCGGGACAGGGGGCGTATAATTTCACCCCTCCACTTT
CDR3: CAWSRSRDRGRIISPLHF

J: TRBJ2-1
D: TRBD2
length: 12
V: TRBV7-9
size: .
DNA: TGTGCCCATATAGCGGGAGTTGATGAGCAGTTCTTC
CDR3: CAHIAGVDEQFF